Presented here are 5 T cell receptor beta chains from one specimen sequenced in a study of T cell responses to AZD1222 COVID-19 vaccine. Using immunoSEQ multiplex PCR, the repertoire was profiled, and TCRdb retains in-frame clones only, with some absent. The repertoire includes about 120,000 clones, about nine tenths of them detected once, and 11% to 15% sits in the top ten. Sample: peripheral blood, taken on day 0 of AZD1222 vaccination. The origin of the receptors is an adult in good health.

This sequence joins TRBV7-2 and TRBJ1-6; no clear D. Trimming left V 1 base short and J 0 bases short, with 7 bases between. The germline gives CDR1 SGHTA, CDR2 FQGNSA. This CDR3 is 16 amino acids long. The CDR3 region has the DNA TGTGCCAGCAGCTTAGTGGGTGACTCCTATAATTCACCCCTCCACTTT. It translates to CASSLVGDSYNSPLHF.

This clone was counted once. The J gene is TRBJ2-1, the V gene TRBV24-1; D tentatively fits TRBD1 or TRBD2 (5 bases each). CDR3 size: 17 residues. Trimming took 4 bases from V and 2 from J, leaving 17 bases between them. CDR1 and CDR2 from the germline V gene are KGHDR and SFDVKD. The CDR3 nucleotides are TGTGCCACCAGTGACCGTCCCGGGGCAGGGCCCTACAATGAGCAGTTCTTC. Translating gives CATSDRPGAGPYNEQFF.

The V gene is TRBV4-3, the J gene TRBJ2-1; 8 nucleotides align to TRBD2. V was pared by 1 base and J by 10 bases, with 9 bases of the junction left unmatched. Germline assignment: CDR1 LGHNA and CDR2 YSLEER. The CDR3 runs 15 residues. CDR3 protein: CASSQVIGGGQEQFF. The CDR3 nucleotides read TGCGCCAGCAGCCAAGTTATTGGCGGGGGGCAGGAGCAGTTCTTC.

The V gene is TRBV30, the J gene TRBJ1-2, with 7 bases lining up with TRBD1. This CDR3 is built from 14 residues. Germline CDR1 GTSNPN, CDR2 SVGIG (reference sequence). J was trimmed by 1 base and V by 3 bases; bases with no gene match: 5. The CDR3 protein is CAWSPGQFNYGYTF. The CDR3, as DNA: TGTGCCTGGAGCCCGGGACAGTTTAACTATGGCTACACCTTC.

In this sample, this clone turned up once. The chain has TRBV24-1 and TRBJ2-2; the match to TRBD2 covers 7 bases. V was clipped by 2 bases and J by 0 bases; unmatched bases: 5. The CDR3 contains 17 residues. The germline CDR1 and CDR2 sequences are KGHDR and SFDVKD. The DNA for the CDR3 is TGTGCCACCAGTGATTCGCCCCGGGAGGCGAACACCGGGGAGCTGTTTTTT. It is translated as CATSDSPREANTGELFF.